Listed below are T cell receptor beta chains from one sample, sequenced in a study of response to subunit inactivated influenza vaccine. TCRdb reanalysed the RT-PCR reads using MiXCR and keeps one entry per CDR3 protein. The repertoire holds approximately 700,000 distinct CDR3 sequences, with about 15% as singletons. The sample here was PBMCs from blood, taken about 14 days before vaccination. These receptors were collected from a man aged 45 to 65 who received an inactivated influenza vaccine. CDR3s include the opening cysteine and the closing phenylalanine or tryptophan. The D gene is left open where the match is weak. Some rows mark clone size as missing; the rest say once, few, many or name a class of expanded clone.

CDR3aa: CASSFMSSRNTWELFF
CDR3nt: TGCGCCAGCAGCTTCATGTCTAGCCGGAACACCTGGGAGCTGTTTTTT
j_gene: TRBJ2-2
abundance: .
v_gene: TRBV5-1
d_gene: .

CDR3aa: CASSFTGQSNEKLFF
CDR3nt: TGCGCCAGCAGCTTTACGGGACAGAGTAATGAAAAACTGTTTTTT
j_gene: TRBJ1-4
abundance: few
v_gene: TRBV5-1
d_gene: TRBD1

CDR3aa: CASRITLTDTQYF
CDR3nt: TGTGCCAGTCGAATTACCCTAACAGATACGCAGTATTTT
j_gene: TRBJ2-3
abundance: .
v_gene: TRBV11-2
d_gene: .

CDR3aa: CASSPGGTPDTQYF
CDR3nt: TGTGCCAGCAGCCCCGGAGGGACCCCAGATACGCAGTATTTT
j_gene: TRBJ2-3
abundance: few
v_gene: TRBV6-2/TRBV6-3
d_gene: .

CDR3aa: CASRPGLASRTGELFF
CDR3nt: TGTGCCAGCAGACCCGGACTAGCGAGTCGGACCGGGGAGCTGTTTTTT
j_gene: TRBJ2-2
abundance: .
v_gene: TRBV12-3/TRBV12-4
d_gene: TRBD2

CDR3aa: CSATHSGTETQYF
CDR3nt: TGCAGTGCAACGCATAGCGGGACAGAGACCCAGTACTTC
j_gene: TRBJ2-5
abundance: few
v_gene: TRBV20-1
d_gene: TRBD2

CDR3aa: CASSLGRVNGANVLTF
CDR3nt: TGTGCCAGCAGCTTAGGCAGGGTGAATGGGGCCAACGTCCTGACTTTC
j_gene: TRBJ2-6
abundance: .
v_gene: TRBV13
d_gene: .

CDR3aa: CASSSLAGRTDTQYF
CDR3nt: TGTGCCAGCAGCTCGCTAGCGGGGAGGACAGATACGCAGTATTTT
j_gene: TRBJ2-3
abundance: many
v_gene: TRBV7-9
d_gene: TRBD2

CDR3aa: CASSQRDRGEETQYF
CDR3nt: TGCGCCAGCAGCCAGCGGGACAGGGGTGAAGAGACCCAGTACTTC
j_gene: TRBJ2-5
abundance: .
v_gene: TRBV4-1
d_gene: TRBD1

CDR3aa: CSARDLRSGTYNEQFF
CDR3nt: TGCAGTGCTAGAGATCTCCGGAGCGGGACCTACAATGAGCAGTTCTTC
j_gene: TRBJ2-1
abundance: .
v_gene: TRBV20-1
d_gene: TRBD2

CDR3aa: CASSLAPLTSGAHWDTQYF
CDR3nt: TGTGCCAGCAGCTTAGCGCCCCTGACTAGCGGGGCCCACTGGGATACGCAGTATTTT
j_gene: TRBJ2-3
abundance: .
v_gene: TRBV7-2
d_gene: TRBD2

CDR3aa: CASSEVRAYEQYF
CDR3nt: TGTGCCAGCAGTGAAGTTCGAGCCTACGAGCAGTACTTC
j_gene: TRBJ2-7
abundance: .
v_gene: TRBV6-1
d_gene: .

CDR3aa: CSVEGGDEETQYF
CDR3nt: TGCAGCGTTGAGGGGGGGGATGAAGAGACCCAGTACTTC
j_gene: TRBJ2-5
abundance: few
v_gene: TRBV29-1
d_gene: TRBD2

CDR3aa: CASSLAVKSQETQYF
CDR3nt: TGTGCCAGCAGCTTAGCGGTCAAGAGCCAAGAGACCCAGTACTTC
j_gene: TRBJ2-5
abundance: .
v_gene: TRBV7-8
d_gene: .

CDR3aa: CATSIRWNTEAFF
CDR3nt: TGTGCCACGTCAATCCGGTGGAACACTGAAGCTTTCTTT
j_gene: TRBJ1-1
abundance: .
v_gene: TRBV15
d_gene: .

CDR3aa: CASSSLGGNYGYTF
CDR3nt: TGTGCCAGCAGTTCCCTTGGGGGCAACTATGGCTACACCTTC
j_gene: TRBJ1-2
abundance: many
v_gene: TRBV14
d_gene: .

CDR3aa: CASSFSPGTQETQYF
CDR3nt: TGTGCCAGCAGCTTTTCGCCCGGGACTCAAGAGACCCAGTACTTC
j_gene: TRBJ2-5
abundance: few
v_gene: TRBV5-6
d_gene: .

CDR3aa: CASSLARDNRFYGYTF
CDR3nt: TGTGCCAGCAGCTTAGCGCGGGACAATCGTTTCTATGGCTACACCTTC
j_gene: TRBJ1-2
abundance: many
v_gene: TRBV7-9
d_gene: .